The entry that follows covers one TCR beta chain sequence. The antigen is not known. Before any sequencing was done, the ViraFEST assay used viral peptide pools to expand antigen-specific CD4+ T cells. Culture proceeded for approximately 10 days, and CD4+ T cells were then isolated. Of the BNT162b2 and mRNA-1273 vaccines, participants received two doses of one or the other. Nucleocapsid antibodies stayed negative before and after vaccination, showing no earlier SARS-CoV-2 infection. Researchers reported culturing over 1.5 million PBMC in each well, adding approximately 10 IU/ml IL-2 and roughly 10 ug/ml peptides. The CDR3 length is 13 residues. The data are from a study of vaccination effects on CD4 cells after COVID-19. Study in general: Post-vaccine sampling occurred a median 72 days after the second dose. Study-wide points: Researchers reported few convalescent patients and no early post-infection timepoints in the study.

Assay used: immunoSEQ multiplex PCR; TCRdb lists only in-frame clones, some missing. Of 20,000 to 25,000 clones in the sample, 76% were seen once. This sequence originates from a human donor who received a COVID-19 vaccine. The material was CD4+ T cells from PBMCs cultured with HCoV-229E spike peptides, obtained after COVID-19 vaccination. This chain uses TRBV12-2 with TRBJ2-7. TRBV12-2 is described as a pseudogene. The CDR3 here is CASRPGCSYEQYF. The CDR3 DNA sequence: TGTGCAAGTCGCCCCGGATGCTCCTACGAGCAGTACTTC.